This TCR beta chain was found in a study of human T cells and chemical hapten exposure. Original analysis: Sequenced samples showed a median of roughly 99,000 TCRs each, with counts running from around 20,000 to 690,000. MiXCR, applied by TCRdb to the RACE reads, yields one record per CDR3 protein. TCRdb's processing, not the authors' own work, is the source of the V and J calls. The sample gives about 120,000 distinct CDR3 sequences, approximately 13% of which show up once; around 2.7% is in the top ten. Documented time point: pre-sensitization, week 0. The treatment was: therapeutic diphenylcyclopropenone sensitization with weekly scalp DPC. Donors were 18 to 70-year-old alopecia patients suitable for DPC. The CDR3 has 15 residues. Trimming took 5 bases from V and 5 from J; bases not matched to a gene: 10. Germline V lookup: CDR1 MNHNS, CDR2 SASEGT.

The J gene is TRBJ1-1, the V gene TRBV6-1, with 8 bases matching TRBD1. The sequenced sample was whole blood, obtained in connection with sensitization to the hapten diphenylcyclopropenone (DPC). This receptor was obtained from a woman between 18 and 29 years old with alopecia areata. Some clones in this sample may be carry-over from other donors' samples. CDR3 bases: TGTGCCAGCAGTCATTCAGGGGGCGGGAGAACTGAAGCTTTCTTT. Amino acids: CASSHSGGGRTEAFF.